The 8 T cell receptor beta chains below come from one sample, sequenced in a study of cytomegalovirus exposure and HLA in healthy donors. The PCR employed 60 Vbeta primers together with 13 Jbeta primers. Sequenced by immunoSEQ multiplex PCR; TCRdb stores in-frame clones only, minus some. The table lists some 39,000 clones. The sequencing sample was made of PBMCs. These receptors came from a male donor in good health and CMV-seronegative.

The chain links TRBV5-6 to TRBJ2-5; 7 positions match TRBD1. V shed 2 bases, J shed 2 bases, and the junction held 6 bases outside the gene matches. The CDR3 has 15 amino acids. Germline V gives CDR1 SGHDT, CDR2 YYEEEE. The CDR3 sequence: CASSFPGQRQETQYF. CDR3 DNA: TGTGCCAGCAGCTTCCCGGGACAGAGACAAGAGACCCAGTACTTC.

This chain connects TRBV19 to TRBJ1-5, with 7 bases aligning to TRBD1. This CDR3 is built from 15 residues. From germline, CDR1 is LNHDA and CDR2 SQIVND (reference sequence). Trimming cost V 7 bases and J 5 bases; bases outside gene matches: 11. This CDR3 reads CASKSIQGFYQPQHF. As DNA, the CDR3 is TGTGCCAGTAAATCAATACAGGGGTTCTATCAGCCCCAGCATTTT.

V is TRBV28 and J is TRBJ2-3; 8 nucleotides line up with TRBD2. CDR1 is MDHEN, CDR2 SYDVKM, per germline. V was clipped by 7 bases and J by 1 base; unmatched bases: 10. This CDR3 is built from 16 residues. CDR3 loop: CASTRGGPQGTDTQYF. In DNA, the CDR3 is TGTGCCAGCACCCGGGGGGGGCCACAGGGCACAGATACGCAGTATTTT.

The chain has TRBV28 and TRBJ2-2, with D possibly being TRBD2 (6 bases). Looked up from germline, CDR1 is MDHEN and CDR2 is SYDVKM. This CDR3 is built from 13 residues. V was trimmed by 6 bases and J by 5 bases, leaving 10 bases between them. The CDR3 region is CASRLRGTGELFF. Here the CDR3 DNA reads TGTGCCAGCAGATTACGGGGGACCGGGGAGCTGTTTTTT.

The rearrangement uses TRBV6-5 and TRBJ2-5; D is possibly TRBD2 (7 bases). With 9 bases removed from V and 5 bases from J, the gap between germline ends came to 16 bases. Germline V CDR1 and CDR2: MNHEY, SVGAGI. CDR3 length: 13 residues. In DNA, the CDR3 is TGTGCCAGTACAGGGTTGGGAGGGGAGACCCAGTACTTC. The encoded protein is CASTGLGGETQYF.

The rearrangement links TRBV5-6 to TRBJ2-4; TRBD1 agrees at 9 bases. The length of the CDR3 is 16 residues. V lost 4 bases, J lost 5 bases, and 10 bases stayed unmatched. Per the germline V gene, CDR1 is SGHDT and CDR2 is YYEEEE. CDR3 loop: CASSPWTGALENIQYF. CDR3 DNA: TGTGCCAGCAGCCCGTGGACAGGGGCGCTGGAAAACATTCAGTACTTC.

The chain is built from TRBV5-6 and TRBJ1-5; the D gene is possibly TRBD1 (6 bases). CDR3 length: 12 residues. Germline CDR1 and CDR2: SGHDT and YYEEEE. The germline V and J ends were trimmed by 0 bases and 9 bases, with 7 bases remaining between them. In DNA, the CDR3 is TGTGCCAGCAGCTTGGGAGGGGGGCCCCAGCATTTT. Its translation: CASSLGGGPQHF.

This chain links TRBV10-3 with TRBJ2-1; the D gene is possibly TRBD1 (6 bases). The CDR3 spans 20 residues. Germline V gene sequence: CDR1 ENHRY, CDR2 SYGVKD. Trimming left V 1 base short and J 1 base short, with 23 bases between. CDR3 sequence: CAISELAGAKSEWSYNEQFF. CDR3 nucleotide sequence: TGTGCCATCAGTGAGTTAGCAGGGGCCAAGTCCGAGTGGTCCTACAATGAGCAGTTCTTC.